The count of the clone carrying this T cell receptor beta chain is one. This CDR3 is also generated by other DNA sequences in the sample. Method: immunoSEQ multiplex PCR; TCRdb's copy keeps in-frame clones and lacks some. The sample has almost 700,000 clones, about 90% seen once. This record comes from a study of shared clonotypes between healthy human individuals. In germline, CDR1 is SGHAT, CDR2 FQNNGV. The CDR3 is 14 residues long. Deletions cut 3 bases from V and 4 bases from J, with 10 bases between. Terminally differentiated effector memory CD45RA+ cells were left out of the naive CD8 fraction, which was CD45RO-negative and positively selected for CCR7.

This sequence joins TRBV11-2 and TRBJ2-1; tentatively, D is TRBD2 (5 bases). The sequence was collected from a man between 25 and 39 years old in good health. What was sequenced was naive CD8+ T cells sorted from blood. CDR3 residues: CASSLAGGYNEQFF. CDR3 bases: TGTGCCAGCAGCTTGGCGGGTGGATACAATGAGCAGTTCTTC.